This is a list of T cell receptor beta chains from one sample in a study of blood T cell repertoires in COVID-19. TCRdb's copy holds only in-frame clones and misses some; the assay was immunoSEQ multiplex PCR. This table has around 63,000 clones, roughly 83% appearing once. Sequencing was carried out using peripheral blood. The receptors were sampled from a man between 60 and 75 years old with COVID-19, enrolled during active disease. The CDR3 runs from the conserved cysteine through the conserved F or W. D genes are given only for firm matches. Clone sizes are given selectively: once, few, many, or a class where the clone is expanded.

.	TRBV20-1	TRBJ2-7	TRBD2	TGCAGTGCTAGTAAATCTACGGGACTAGGGCGCTACGAGCAGTACTTC	CSASKSTGLGRYEQYF
.	TRBV10-2	TRBJ1-1	TRBD1	TGCGCCAGCGCCGGGACAGGGGAGTCCACTGAAGCTTTCTTT	CASAGTGESTEAFF
.	TRBV12-3/TRBV12-4	TRBJ1-3	.	TGTGCCACCAGGCGGAGAGGGTTAGGGACCATATATTTT	CATRRRGLGTIYF
.	TRBV19	TRBJ1-2	TRBD1	TGTGCCAGTAGTCCCACAGGGGGCTATGGCTACACCTTC	CASSPTGGYGYTF
.	TRBV11-3	TRBJ2-5	TRBD1	TGTGCCAGCAGCCTTACAGGGGCGAGGGAGACCCAGTACTTC	CASSLTGARETQYF
once	TRBV19	TRBJ1-2	.	TGTGCCAGTATGCTACAGGGTAACTATGGCTACACCTTC	CASMLQGNYGYTF
.	TRBV20-1	TRBJ2-1	.	TGCAGTGCTACTCAGATGAATGAGCAGTTCTTC	CSATQMNEQFF
.	TRBV5-6	TRBJ1-4	.	TGTGCCAGCACCCTGGGGTCGGGGGAGTGGGAAAAACTGTTTTTT	CASTLGSGEWEKLFF
medium-sized	TRBV3-1/TRBV3-2	TRBJ1-1	TRBD1	TGTGCCAGCAGCCAAGAGTGGACAGGGGAAACTGAAGCTTTCTTT	CASSQEWTGETEAFF
.	TRBV5-1	TRBJ1-4	.	TGCGCCAGCAGCTGGGCAGGGGCATATGAAAAACTGTTTTTT	CASSWAGAYEKLFF
few	TRBV7-2	TRBJ2-2	TRBD2	TGTGCCAGCAGCTTACGTAGCGGGGGGAGCACCGGGGAGCTGTTTTTT	CASSLRSGGSTGELFF
.	TRBV5-1	TRBJ2-2	.	TGCGCCAGCAGCTTGGCAGATTCGGGGTCCGGGGAGCTGTTTTTT	CASSLADSGSGELFF
.	TRBV18	TRBJ1-1	TRBD1	TGTGCCAGCTCACCATTCGGACAGGGTGAAACTGAAGCTTTCTTT	CASSPFGQGETEAFF
once	TRBV2	TRBJ2-2	.	TGTGCCAGCAGCGGTCGCCCTACGAACACCGGGGAGCTGTTTTTT	CASSGRPTNTGELFF
.	TRBV28	TRBJ2-1	TRBD2	TGTGCCAGCAGTCTCGCGTCCGGGACTAGCGTCGATGAGCAGTTCTTC	CASSLASGTSVDEQFF
.	TRBV9	TRBJ1-4	.	TGTGCCAGCAGCGGTGGGGGCCAGGGGGAAAAACTGTTTTTT	CASSGGGQGEKLFF
few	TRBV11-2	TRBJ2-1	.	TGTGCCAGCAGCTACCTCCGGGGGTCCTACAATGAGCAGTTCTTC	CASSYLRGSYNEQFF
.	TRBV14	TRBJ1-1	.	TGTGCCAGCAGCCTAGGTTTGGGCGAGTTGAACACTGAAGCTTTCTTT	CASSLGLGELNTEAFF